This T cell receptor (beta chain) stems from a study of blood T cell repertoires in COVID-19. Here immunoSEQ multiplex PCR was the method, and the copy in TCRdb shows in-frame clones only, minus some. The table includes approximately 290,000 clones, about 80% detected once. Germline-derived CDR1 and CDR2 are MGHDK and SYGVNS. The trim removed 4 bases at V and 7 bases at J, leaving 6 bases unmatched. The CDR3 has 13 residues. The sequence was collected from a person aged 70 to 85 with COVID-19, enrolled during active disease. The V gene is TRBV25-1, the J gene TRBJ2-7; 8 positions match TRBD2. The sequenced sample was peripheral blood. CDR3 protein: CASSVGGVREQYF. CDR3 nucleotides: TGTGCCAGCAGTGTCGGGGGGGTTCGGGAGCAGTACTTC.